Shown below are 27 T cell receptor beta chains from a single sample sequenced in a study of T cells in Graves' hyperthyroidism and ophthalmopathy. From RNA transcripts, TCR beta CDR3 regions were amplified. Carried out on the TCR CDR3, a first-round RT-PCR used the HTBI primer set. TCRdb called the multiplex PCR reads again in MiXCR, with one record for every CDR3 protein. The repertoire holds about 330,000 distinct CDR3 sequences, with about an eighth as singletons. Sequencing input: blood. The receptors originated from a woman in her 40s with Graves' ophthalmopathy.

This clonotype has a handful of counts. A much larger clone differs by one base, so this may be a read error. CDR3 sequence (DNA): TGTGCCAGCAGGGGGACAGGGACCACTGAAGCTTTCTTT. This translates into CASRGTGTTEAFF. The rearrangement joins TRBV2 to TRBJ1-1; 9 bases line up with TRBD1. This CDR3 contains 13 residues. Looked up from germline, CDR1 is SNHLY and CDR2 is FYNNEI. Trimming took 6 bases from V and 4 from J; bases not matched to a gene: 3.

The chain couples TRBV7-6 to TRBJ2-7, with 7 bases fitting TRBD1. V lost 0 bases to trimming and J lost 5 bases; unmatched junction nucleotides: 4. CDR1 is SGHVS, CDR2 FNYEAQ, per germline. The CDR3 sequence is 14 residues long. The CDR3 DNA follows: TGTGCCAGCAGCTTAGCGGCTAGGGGGCACGAGCAGTACTTC. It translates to CASSLAARGHEQYF.

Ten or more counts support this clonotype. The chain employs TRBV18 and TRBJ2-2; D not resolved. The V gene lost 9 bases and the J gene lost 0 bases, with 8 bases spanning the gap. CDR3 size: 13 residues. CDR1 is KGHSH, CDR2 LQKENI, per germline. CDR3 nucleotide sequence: TGTGCCAGTCCCGGTCCGAACACCGGGGAGCTGTTTTTT. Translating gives CASPGPNTGELFF.

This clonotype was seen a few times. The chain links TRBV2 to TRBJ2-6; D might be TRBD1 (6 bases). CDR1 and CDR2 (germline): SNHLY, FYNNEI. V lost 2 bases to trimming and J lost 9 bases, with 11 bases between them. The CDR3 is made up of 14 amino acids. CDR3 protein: CASSEMTGGNVLTF. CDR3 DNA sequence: TGTGCCAGCAGTGAAATGACAGGTGGCAACGTCCTGACTTTC.

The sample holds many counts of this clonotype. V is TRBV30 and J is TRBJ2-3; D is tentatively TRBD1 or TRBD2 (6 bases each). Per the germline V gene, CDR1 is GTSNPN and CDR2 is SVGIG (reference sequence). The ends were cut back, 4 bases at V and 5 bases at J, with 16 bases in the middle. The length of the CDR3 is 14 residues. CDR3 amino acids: CAWNQGGPQDTQYF. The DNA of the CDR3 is TGTGCCTGGAATCAAGGGGGGCCTCAAGATACGCAGTATTTT.

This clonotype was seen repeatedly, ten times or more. The DNA for the CDR3 is TGTGCCAGCAGGGACCAGGGGGCTAACTATAATTCACCCCTCCACTTT. Residues: CASRDQGANYNSPLHF. This sequence joins TRBV6-5 and TRBJ1-6; 8 positions agree with TRBD1. This CDR3 has 16 amino acids. Germline V gene data show CDR1 as MNHEY and CDR2 as SVGAGI. The V and J ends lost 6 bases and 3 bases, in that order; junction bases with no gene match: 7.

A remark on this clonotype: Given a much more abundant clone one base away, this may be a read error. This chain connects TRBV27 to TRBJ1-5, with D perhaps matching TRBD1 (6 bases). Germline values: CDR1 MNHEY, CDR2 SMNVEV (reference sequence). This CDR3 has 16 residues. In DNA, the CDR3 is TGTGGCAGCAGTTTAATTGGACAGTATAGCAATCAGCCCCAGCATTTT. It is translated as CGSSLIGQYSNQPQHF.

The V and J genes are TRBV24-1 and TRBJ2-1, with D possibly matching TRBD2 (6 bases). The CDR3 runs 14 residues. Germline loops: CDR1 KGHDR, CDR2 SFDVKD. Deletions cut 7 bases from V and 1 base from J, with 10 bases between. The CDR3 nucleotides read TGTGCCACCAGCGGGACTCCGTCCTACAATGAGCAGTTCTTC. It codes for CATSGTPSYNEQFF.

The CDR3 spells CASSPPLADNTDTQYF. The CDR3, as DNA: TGTGCCAGCAGCCCCCCACTAGCGGACAACACAGATACGCAGTATTTT. The chain couples TRBV7-9 to TRBJ2-3; 8 bases align to TRBD2. Germline lookup yields CDR1 SEHNR and CDR2 FQNEAQ (reference sequence). The CDR3 is made up of 16 amino acids. Unmatched junction bases numbered 9, after V lost 5 bases and J lost 2 bases.

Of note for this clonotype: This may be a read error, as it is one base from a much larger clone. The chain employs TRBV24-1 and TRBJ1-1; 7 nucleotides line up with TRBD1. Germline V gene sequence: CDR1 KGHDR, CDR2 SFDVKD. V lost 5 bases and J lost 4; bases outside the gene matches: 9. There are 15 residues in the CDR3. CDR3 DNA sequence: TGTGCCACCAGTGCGCCAGGGGGGGGAACCACTGAAGCTTTCTTT. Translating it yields CATSAPGGGTTEAFF.

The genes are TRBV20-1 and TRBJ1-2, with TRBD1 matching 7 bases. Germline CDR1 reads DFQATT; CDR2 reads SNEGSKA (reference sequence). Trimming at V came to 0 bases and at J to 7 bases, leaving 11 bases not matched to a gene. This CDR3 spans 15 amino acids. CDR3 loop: CSAREAEGGGIGYTF. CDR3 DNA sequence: TGCAGTGCTAGAGAAGCAGAAGGGGGCGGCATTGGCTACACCTTC.

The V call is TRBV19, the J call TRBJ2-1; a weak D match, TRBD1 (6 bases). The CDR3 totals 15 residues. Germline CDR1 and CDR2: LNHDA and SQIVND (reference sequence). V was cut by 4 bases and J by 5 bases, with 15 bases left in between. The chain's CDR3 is CASSSTGRGNNEQFF. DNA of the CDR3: TGTGCCAGTAGTAGCACGGGCAGGGGAAACAATGAGCAGTTCTTC.

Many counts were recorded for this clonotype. CDR3 in DNA: TGTGCCATCAGTGAACAGGGGGCATCGTACGAGCAGTACTTC. The encoded protein is CAISEQGASYEQYF. This chain joins TRBV10-3 and TRBJ2-7; 9 bases agree with TRBD1. The CDR3 has 14 residues. The J segment lost 4 bases and the V segment lost 3 bases, leaving 4 bases of the junction unmatched. Germline V gives CDR1 ENHRY, CDR2 SYGVKD.

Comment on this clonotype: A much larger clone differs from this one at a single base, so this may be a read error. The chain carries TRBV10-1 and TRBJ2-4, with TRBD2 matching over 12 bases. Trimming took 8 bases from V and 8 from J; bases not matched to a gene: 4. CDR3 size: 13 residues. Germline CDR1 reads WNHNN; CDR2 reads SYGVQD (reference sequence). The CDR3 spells CASGASGGDIQYF. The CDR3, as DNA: TGCGCCAGCGGAGCTAGCGGGGGGGACATTCAGTACTTC.

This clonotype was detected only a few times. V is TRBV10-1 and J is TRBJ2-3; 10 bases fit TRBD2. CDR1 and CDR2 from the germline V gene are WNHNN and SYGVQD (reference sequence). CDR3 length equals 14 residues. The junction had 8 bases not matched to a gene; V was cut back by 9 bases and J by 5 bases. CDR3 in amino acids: CASRAGGVGDTQYF. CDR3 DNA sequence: TGCGCCAGTAGAGCGGGAGGGGTTGGAGATACGCAGTATTTT.

CDR3 protein: CASSEAQGSRQFF. The CDR3 DNA reads as TGTGCCAGCAGTGAAGCCCAGGGATCAAGACAGTTCTTC. The chain recombines TRBV6-1 with TRBJ2-1; D is possibly TRBD1 (5 bases). This CDR3 is built from 13 residues. Germline V gives CDR1 MNHNS, CDR2 SASEGT. V gave up 0 bases and J gave up 13 bases, with 13 bases separating them.

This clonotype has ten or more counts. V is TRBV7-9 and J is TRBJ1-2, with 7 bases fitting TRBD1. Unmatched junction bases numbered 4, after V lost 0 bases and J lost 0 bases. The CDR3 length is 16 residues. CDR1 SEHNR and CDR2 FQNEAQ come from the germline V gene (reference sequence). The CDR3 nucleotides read TGTGCCAGCAGCTTAGCGCGGACAGGATCTAACTATGGCTACACCTTC. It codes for CASSLARTGSNYGYTF.

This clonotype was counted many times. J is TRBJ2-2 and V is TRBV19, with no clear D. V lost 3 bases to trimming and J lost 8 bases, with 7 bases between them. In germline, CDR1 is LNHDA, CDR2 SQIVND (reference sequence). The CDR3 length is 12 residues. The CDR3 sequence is CASSIIRGELFF. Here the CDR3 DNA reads TGTGCCAGTAGTATTATAAGAGGGGAGCTGTTTTTT.

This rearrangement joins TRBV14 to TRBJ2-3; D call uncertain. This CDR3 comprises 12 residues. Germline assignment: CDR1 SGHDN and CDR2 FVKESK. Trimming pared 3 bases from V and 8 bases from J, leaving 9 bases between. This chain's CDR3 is CASSQVGGTQYF. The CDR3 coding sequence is TGTGCCAGCAGCCAGGTTGGCGGTACGCAGTATTTT.

CDR3: CSRSRAGETQYF. CDR3 coding DNA: TGTTCCCGAAGCAGGGCCGGGGAGACCCAGTACTTC. The rearrangement joins TRBV9 to TRBJ2-5, with D perhaps matching TRBD1 (5 bases). The CDR3 contains 12 residues. CDR1 SGDLS and CDR2 YYNGEE come from the germline V gene. The full variable domain, with the rest looked up from reference TRBV9 and TRBJ2-5, is DSGVTQTPKHLITATGQRVTLRCSPRSGDLSVYWYQQSLDQGLQFLIQYYNGEERAKGNILERFSAQQFPDLHSELNLSSLELGDSALYFCSRSRAGETQYFGPGTRLLVL.

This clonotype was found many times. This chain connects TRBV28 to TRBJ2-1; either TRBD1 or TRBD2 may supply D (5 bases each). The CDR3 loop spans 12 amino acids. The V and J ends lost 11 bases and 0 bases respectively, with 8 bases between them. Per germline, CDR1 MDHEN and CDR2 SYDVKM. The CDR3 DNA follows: TGTGCCGAGGGGAGCTCCTACAATGAGCAGTTCTTC. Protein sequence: CAEGSSYNEQFF.

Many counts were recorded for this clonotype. This CDR3 is CASTSGSSWIGNTEAFF. DNA for the CDR3: TGTGCCAGCACATCCGGATCCTCCTGGATTGGGAACACTGAAGCTTTCTTT. This chain uses TRBV27 with TRBJ1-1; D unclear. The CDR3 is 17 residues long. V was cut by 7 bases and J by 1 base, with 22 bases left in between. From germline, CDR1 is MNHEY and CDR2 SMNVEV (reference sequence).

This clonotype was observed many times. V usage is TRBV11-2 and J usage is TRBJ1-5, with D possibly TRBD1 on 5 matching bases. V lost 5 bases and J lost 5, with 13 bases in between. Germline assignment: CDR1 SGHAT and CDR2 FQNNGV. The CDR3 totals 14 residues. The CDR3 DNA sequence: TGTGCCAGCAGCCGGGACGGGGCCGATCAGCCCCAGCATTTT. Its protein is CASSRDGADQPQHF.

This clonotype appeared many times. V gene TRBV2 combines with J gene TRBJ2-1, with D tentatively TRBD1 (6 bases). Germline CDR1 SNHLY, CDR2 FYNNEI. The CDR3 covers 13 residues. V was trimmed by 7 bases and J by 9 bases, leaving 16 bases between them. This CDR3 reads CASKGSGVGEQFF. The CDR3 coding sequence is TGTGCCAGCAAGGGATCAGGGGTCGGTGAGCAGTTCTTC. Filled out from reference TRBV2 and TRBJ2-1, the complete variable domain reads EPEVTQTPSHQVTQMGQEVILRCVPISNHLYFYWYRQILGQKVEFLVSFYNNEISEKSEIFDDQFSVERPDGSNFTLKIRSTKLEDSAMYFCASKGSGVGEQFFGPGTRLTVL.

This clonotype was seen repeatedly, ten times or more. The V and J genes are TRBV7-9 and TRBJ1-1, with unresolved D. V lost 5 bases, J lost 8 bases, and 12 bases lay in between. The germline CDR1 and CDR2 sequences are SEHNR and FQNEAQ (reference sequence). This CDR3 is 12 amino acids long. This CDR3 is CASSTYGVEAFF. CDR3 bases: TGTGCCAGCAGCACCTACGGGGTGGAAGCTTTCTTT.

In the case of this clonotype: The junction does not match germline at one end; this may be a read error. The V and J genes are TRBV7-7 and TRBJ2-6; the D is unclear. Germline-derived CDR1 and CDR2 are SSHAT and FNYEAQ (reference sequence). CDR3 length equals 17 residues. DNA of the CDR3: TGTGCTAGCAGCTTAGTGGGTCCGGGCTCTGGGGCCAACGTCCTGACTTTC. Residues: CASSLVGPGSGANVLTF.

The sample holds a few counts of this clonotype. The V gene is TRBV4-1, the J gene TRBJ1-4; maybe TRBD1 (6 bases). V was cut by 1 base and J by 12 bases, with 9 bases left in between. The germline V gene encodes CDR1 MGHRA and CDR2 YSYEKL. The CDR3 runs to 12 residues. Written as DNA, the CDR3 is TGCGCCAGCAGCCAAGCCAGGGGACAACTGTTTTTT. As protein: CASSQARGQLFF.